The 14 T cell receptor beta chains reported below all come from one sample, sequenced in a study of T cells in narcolepsy. Generated by immunoSEQ multiplex PCR, the TCRdb table keeps only in-frame clones and is missing some. This table has tens of thousands of clones, 83% appearing once. The sequenced sample consisted of memory (CD45RA-) CD4+ T cells from blood. Receptors were obtained from a human donor in good health.

J is TRBJ1-5 and V is TRBV19; maybe TRBD1 (5 bases). V lost 10 bases to trimming and J lost 0 bases, with 19 bases between them. The CDR3 contains 16 residues. Germline CDR1 is LNHDA and CDR2 is SQIVND (reference sequence). The CDR3 sequence is CAMPGPGGDSNQPQHF. The CDR3 coding sequence is TGTGCCATGCCGGGACCTGGGGGAGATAGCAATCAGCCCCAGCATTTT. Using reference TRBV19 and TRBJ1-5 for the parts outside the CDR3, the full variable domain is DGGITQSPKYLFRKEGQNVTLSCEQNLNHDAMYWYRQDPGQGLRLIYYSQIVNDFQKGDIAEGYSVSREKKESFPLTVTSAQKNPTAFYLCAMPGPGGDSNQPQHFGDGTRLSIL.

CDR3 nucleotide sequence: TGTGCCAGCAGTTCACAGGGGGGCCGTGGAAACACCATATATTTT. It translates to CASSSQGGRGNTIYF. The chain carries TRBV6-5 and TRBJ1-3, with TRBD1 matching 8 bases. The V gene's germline CDR1 is MNHEY and CDR2 SVGAGI. The trim removed 4 bases at V and 3 bases at J, leaving 5 bases unmatched. This CDR3 comprises 15 residues.

J is TRBJ1-1 and V is TRBV10-3, with D unclear. Trimming pared 3 bases from V and 4 bases from J, leaving 12 bases between. The CDR3 length is 14 residues. Germline loops: CDR1 ENHRY, CDR2 SYGVKD. In DNA form, the CDR3 reads TGTGCCATCAGTGAAGATGGGATGGGCACTGAAGCTTTCTTT. This translates into CAISEDGMGTEAFF.

The chain uses TRBV27 and TRBJ2-2; D is uncertain. V gave up 1 base and J gave up 6 bases, with 3 bases separating them. CDR1 is MNHEY, CDR2 SMNVEV, per germline (reference sequence). The CDR3 is 12 amino acids. The CDR3 here is CASSLYPGELFF. CDR3 DNA sequence: TGTGCCAGCAGTTTATATCCCGGGGAGCTGTTTTTT.

The chain couples TRBV6-5 to TRBJ1-1; 7 nucleotides line up with TRBD1. The CDR3 loop spans 13 amino acids. V lost 6 bases to trimming and J lost 4 bases; unmatched junction nucleotides: 5. CDR1 MNHEY and CDR2 SVGAGI come from the germline V gene. CDR3: CASRDRAATEAFF. Written as DNA, the CDR3 is TGTGCCAGCAGAGACAGGGCGGCCACTGAAGCTTTCTTT.

CDR3 nucleotides: TGTGCCAGCAGCCGTCTGGGCGAGCAGTACTTC. Its translation is CASSRLGEQYF. The rearrangement links TRBV6-6 to TRBJ2-7; no reliable D call. CDR3 length equals 11 residues. Germline CDR1 MNHNY, CDR2 SVGAGI (reference sequence). Trimming took 6 bases from V and 6 from J, leaving 9 bases between them.

The genes are TRBV27 and TRBJ1-5; possible D gene TRBD1, 5 bases. V lost 5 bases and J lost 4, with 15 bases in between. Germline CDR1 reads MNHEY; CDR2 reads SMNVEV (reference sequence). This CDR3 is built from 15 residues. The CDR3 nucleotides read TGTGCCAGCAGTCCGATAGGGGCACATAATCAGCCCCAGCATTTT. Its protein product is CASSPIGAHNQPQHF.

The J gene is TRBJ2-7, the V gene TRBV7-2; maybe TRBD2 (6 bases). Trimming took off 4 bases at V and 2 bases at J, with 12 bases between the two ends. The length of the CDR3 is 14 residues. Germline CDR1 and CDR2: SGHTA and FQGNSA. The CDR3 reads CASSYAGPTYEQYF. In DNA form, the CDR3 reads TGTGCCAGCAGCTACGCGGGGCCAACCTACGAGCAGTACTTC.

Details on this clone: The same CDR3 is also encoded by other DNA sequences in this sample. The CDR3 coding sequence is TGTGCCAGCAGCCTAGTTCGAGAGACCCAGTACTTC. Translating it yields CASSLVRETQYF. This chain uses TRBV7-9 with TRBJ2-5; D remains ambiguous. This CDR3 comprises 12 residues. Per germline, CDR1 SEHNR and CDR2 FQNEAQ (reference sequence). The V gene lost 5 bases and the J gene lost 4 bases, with 8 bases spanning the gap.

This clone was observed once. The V and J genes are TRBV7-3 and TRBJ2-3; D possibly uses TRBD1 or TRBD2 (5 bases each). The V end was cut by 4 bases, the J end by 4 bases, with 9 bases between. Germline V gives CDR1 SGHTA, CDR2 FQGTGA. CDR3 length: 13 residues. The CDR3 loop is CASSSGTSDTQYF. In DNA form, the CDR3 reads TGTGCCAGCAGCTCCGGGACCTCAGATACGCAGTATTTT.

The rearrangement uses TRBV15 and TRBJ1-2; no clear D. The germline V gene encodes CDR1 LNHNV and CDR2 YYDKDF (reference sequence). CDR3 length equals 12 residues. V was pared by 0 bases and J by 6 bases, with 5 bases between. The CDR3 sequence: CATSRDPDGYTF. CDR3 in DNA: TGTGCCACCAGCAGAGATCCGGATGGCTACACCTTC.

This clone has only one observation. The V and J genes are TRBV28 and TRBJ1-5; D may be TRBD1 (5 bases). Germline V gene sequence: CDR1 MDHEN, CDR2 SYDVKM. This CDR3 contains 13 residues. V was trimmed by 5 bases and J by 8 bases, leaving 13 bases between them. CDR3 in DNA: TGTGCCAGCAGTCGGGGGTTCACGGAGCCCCAGCATTTT. This gives the protein CASSRGFTEPQHF.

The chain recombines TRBV18 with TRBJ1-3, with D uncertain. The CDR3 is made up of 13 amino acids. Germline V gene lookup returns CDR1 KGHSH and CDR2 LQKENI. The ends were cut back, 8 bases at V and 1 base at J, with 9 bases in the middle. CDR3 sequence reads: CASRPISGNTIYF. The CDR3 DNA is TGTGCCAGCCGCCCTATATCTGGAAACACCATATATTTT.

This chain links TRBV27 with TRBJ2-4; D is uncertain. Deletions cut 5 bases from V and 0 bases from J, with 23 bases between. The CDR3 runs to 19 residues. Per the germline V gene, CDR1 is MNHEY and CDR2 is SMNVEV (reference sequence). CDR3 nucleotide sequence: TGTGCCAGCAGTCCCCGGGCCTCCCCTTCTGAACTAGCCAAAAACATTCAGTACTTC. Translating gives CASSPRASPSELAKNIQYF.